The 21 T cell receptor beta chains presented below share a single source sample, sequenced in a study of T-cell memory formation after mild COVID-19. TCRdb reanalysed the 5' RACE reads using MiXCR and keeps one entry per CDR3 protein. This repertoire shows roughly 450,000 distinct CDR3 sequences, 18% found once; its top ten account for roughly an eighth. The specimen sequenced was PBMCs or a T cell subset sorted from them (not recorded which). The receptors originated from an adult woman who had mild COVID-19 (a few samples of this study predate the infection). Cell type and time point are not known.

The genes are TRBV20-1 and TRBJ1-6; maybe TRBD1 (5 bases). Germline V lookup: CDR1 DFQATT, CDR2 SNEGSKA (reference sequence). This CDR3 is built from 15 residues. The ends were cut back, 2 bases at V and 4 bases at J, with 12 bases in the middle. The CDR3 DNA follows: TGCAGTGCTAGAACCTGGGGGTATTATAATTCACCCCTCCACTTT. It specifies CSARTWGYYNSPLHF.

CDR3 DNA: TGCAGTGCCGGGACAGTGATACCTAATGAAAAACTGTTTTTT. Translating gives CSAGTVIPNEKLFF. This rearrangement joins TRBV20-1 to TRBJ1-4; 7 positions agree with TRBD1. This CDR3 has 14 amino acids. Trimming at V came to 6 bases and at J to 3 bases, leaving 7 bases not matched to a gene. Germline V lookup: CDR1 DFQATT, CDR2 SNEGSKA (reference sequence).

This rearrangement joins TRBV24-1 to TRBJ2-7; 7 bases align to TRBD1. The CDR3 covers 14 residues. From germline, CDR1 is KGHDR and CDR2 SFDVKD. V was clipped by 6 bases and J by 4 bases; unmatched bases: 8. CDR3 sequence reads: CATSPGQSLYEQYF. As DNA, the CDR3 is TGTGCCACCAGTCCGGGACAGAGCCTATACGAGCAGTACTTC.

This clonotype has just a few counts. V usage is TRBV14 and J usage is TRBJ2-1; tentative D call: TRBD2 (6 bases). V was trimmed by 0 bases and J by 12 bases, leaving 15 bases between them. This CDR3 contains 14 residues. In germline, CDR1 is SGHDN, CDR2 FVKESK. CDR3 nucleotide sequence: TGTGCCAGCAGCCAAGATCGCGGGGAGTCGGGGCAGTTCTTC. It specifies CASSQDRGESGQFF.

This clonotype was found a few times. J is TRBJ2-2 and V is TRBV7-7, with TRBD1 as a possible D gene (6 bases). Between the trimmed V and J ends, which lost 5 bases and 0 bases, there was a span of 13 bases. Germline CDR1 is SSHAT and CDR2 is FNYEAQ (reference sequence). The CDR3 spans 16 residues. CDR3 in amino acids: CASSKGGSPNTGELFF. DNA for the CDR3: TGTGCCAGCAGCAAAGGGGGATCTCCGAACACCGGGGAGCTGTTTTTT.

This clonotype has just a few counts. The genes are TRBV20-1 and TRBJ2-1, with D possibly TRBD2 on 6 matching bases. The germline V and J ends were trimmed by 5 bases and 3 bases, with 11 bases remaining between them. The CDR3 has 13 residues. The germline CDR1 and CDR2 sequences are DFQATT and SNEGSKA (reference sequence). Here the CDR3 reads CSAPLANYNEQFF. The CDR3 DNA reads TGCAGTGCTCCTCTAGCGAACTACAATGAGCAGTTCTTC.

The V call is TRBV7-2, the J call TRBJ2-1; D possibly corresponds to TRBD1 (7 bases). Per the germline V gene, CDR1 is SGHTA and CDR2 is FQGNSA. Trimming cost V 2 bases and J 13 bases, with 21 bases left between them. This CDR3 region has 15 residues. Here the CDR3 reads CASSLYGPSDRDQFF. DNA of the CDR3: TGTGCCAGCAGCTTATATGGTCCTAGCGACAGGGACCAGTTCTTC.

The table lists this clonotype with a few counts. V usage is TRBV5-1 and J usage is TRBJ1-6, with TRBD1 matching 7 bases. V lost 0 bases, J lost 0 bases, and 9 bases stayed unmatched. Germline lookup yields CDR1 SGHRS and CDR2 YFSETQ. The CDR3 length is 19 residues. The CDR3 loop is CASSLGGGQPSSYNSPLHF. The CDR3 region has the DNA TGCGCCAGCAGCTTGGGAGGGGGACAGCCGAGCTCCTATAATTCACCCCTCCACTTT.

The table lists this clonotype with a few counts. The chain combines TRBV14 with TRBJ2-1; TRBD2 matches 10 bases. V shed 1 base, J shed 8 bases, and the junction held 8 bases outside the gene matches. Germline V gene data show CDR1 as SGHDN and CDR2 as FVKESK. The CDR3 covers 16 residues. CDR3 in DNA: TGTGCCAGCAGCCAAGTATTAGCGGGAGGTACGGATGAGCAGTTCTTC. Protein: CASSQVLAGGTDEQFF.

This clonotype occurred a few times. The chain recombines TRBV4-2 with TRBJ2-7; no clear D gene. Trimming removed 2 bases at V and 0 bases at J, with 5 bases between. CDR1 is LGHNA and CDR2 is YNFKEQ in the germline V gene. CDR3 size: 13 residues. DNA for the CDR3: TGTGCCAGCAGCCAAACTCACTCCTACGAGCAGTACTTC. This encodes CASSQTHSYEQYF.

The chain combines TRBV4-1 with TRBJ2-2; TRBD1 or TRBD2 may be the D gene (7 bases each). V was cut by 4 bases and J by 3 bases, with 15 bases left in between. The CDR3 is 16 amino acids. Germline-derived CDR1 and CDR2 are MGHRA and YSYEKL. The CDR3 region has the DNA TGCGCCAGCAGCCGTTCAGCAGGGGGGGACACCGGGGAGCTGTTTTTT. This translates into CASSRSAGGDTGELFF.

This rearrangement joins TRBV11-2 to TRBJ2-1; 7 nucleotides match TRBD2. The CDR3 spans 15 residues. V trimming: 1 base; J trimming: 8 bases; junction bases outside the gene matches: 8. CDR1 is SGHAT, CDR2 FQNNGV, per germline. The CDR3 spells CASSLGLAVGYEQFF. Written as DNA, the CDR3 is TGTGCCAGCAGCTTAGGCCTAGCGGTTGGCTATGAGCAGTTCTTC.

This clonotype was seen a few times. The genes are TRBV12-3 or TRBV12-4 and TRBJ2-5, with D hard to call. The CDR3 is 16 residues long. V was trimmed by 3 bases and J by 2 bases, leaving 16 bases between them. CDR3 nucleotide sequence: TGTGCCAGCAGTTTTTGGATTGCGCCGAGACAAGAGACCCAGTACTTC. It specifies CASSFWIAPRQETQYF.

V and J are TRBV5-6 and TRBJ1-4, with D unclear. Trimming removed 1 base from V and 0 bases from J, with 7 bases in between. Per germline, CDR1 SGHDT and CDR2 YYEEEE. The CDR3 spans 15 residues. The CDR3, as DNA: TGTGCCAGCAGCTTGCAGCGGTCAACTAATGAAAAACTGTTTTTT. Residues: CASSLQRSTNEKLFF. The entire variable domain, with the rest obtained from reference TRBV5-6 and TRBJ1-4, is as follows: DAGVTQSPTHLIKTRGQQVTLRCSPKSGHDTVSWYQQALGQGPQFIFQYYEEEERQRGNFPDRFSGHQFPNYSSELNVNALLLGDSALYLCASSLQRSTNEKLFFGSGTQLSVL.

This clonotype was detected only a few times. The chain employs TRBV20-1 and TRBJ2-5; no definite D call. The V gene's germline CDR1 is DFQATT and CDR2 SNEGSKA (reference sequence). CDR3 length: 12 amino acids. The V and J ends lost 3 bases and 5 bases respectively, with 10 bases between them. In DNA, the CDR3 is TGCAGTGCTAGGGAAGATTGGGAGACCCAGTACTTC. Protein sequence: CSAREDWETQYF.

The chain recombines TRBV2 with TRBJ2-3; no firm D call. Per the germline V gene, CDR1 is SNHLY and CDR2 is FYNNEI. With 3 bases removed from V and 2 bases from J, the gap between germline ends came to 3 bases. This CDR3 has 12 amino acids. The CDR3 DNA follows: TGTGCCAGCAGTGAGGCCACAGATACGCAGTATTTT. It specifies CASSEATDTQYF.

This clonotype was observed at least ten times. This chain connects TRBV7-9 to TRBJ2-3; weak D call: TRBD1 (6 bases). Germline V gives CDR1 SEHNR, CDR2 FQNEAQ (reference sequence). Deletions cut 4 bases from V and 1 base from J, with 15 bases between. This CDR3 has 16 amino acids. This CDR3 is CASSSNQGSRTDTQYF. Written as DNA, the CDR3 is TGTGCCAGCAGCTCTAATCAGGGGTCCCGCACAGATACGCAGTATTTT. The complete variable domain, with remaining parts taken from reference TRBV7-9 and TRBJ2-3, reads DTGVSQNPRHKITKRGQNVTFRCDPISEHNRLYWYRQTLGQGPEFLTYFQNEAQLEKSRLLSDRFSAERPKGSFSTLEIQRTEQGDSAMYLCASSSNQGSRTDTQYFGPGTRLTVL.

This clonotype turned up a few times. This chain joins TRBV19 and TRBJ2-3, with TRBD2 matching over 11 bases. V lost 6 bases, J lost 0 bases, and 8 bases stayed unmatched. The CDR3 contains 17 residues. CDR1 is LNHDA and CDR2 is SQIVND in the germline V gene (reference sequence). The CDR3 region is CASRQPGLAASTDTQYF. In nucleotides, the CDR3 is TGTGCCAGTAGGCAACCGGGACTAGCGGCAAGCACAGATACGCAGTATTTT.

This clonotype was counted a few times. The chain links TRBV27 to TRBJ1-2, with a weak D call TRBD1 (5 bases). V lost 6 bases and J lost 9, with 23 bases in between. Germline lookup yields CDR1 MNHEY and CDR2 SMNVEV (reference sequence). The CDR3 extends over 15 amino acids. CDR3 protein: CASSPGAGRERSYTF. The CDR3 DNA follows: TGTGCCAGCAGCCCCGGGGCAGGGAGGGAGCGTAGCTACACCTTC.

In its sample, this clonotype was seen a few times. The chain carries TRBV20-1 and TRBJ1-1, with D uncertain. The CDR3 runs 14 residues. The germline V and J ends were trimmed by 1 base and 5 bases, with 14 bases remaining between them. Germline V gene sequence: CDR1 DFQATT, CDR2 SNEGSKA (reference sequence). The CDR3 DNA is TGCAGTGCTAGAGGACCGGTTAGGTGGACTGAAGCTTTCTTT. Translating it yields CSARGPVRWTEAFF.

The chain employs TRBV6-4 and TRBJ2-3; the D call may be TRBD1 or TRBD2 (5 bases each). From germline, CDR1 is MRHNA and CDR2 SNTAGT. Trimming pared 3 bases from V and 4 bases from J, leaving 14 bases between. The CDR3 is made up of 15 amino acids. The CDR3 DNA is TGTGCCAGCAGTGAAGGGCAGGGAGTTTCAGATACGCAGTATTTT. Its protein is CASSEGQGVSDTQYF.